The sequence of this T cell receptor (beta chain) was determined in a study of blood T cell repertoires in COVID-19. Study in general: Italy, Spain and the United States were the sources of the convalescent and acute COVID-19 samples. T cells, B-cell-depleted T cells, or PBMCs supplied cDNA or gDNA.

Under the authors' procedure: Reference gene primer amplification in the assay estimated nucleated cell counts. TCRdb keeps only in-frame clones here, not all; method: immunoSEQ multiplex PCR. D and trimming come from the DNA, and the V and J calls and clone size come from that table. The sample holds more than 250,000 clones, roughly 83% seen once. This CDR3 comprises 17 residues. V lost 5 bases and J lost 5; bases outside the gene matches: 16. Germline lookup yields CDR1 SGHTA and CDR2 FQGNSA. The chain uses TRBV7-2 and TRBJ2-5; 8 bases map to TRBD2. This TCR was sampled from a man aged 55-75 years who had recovered from COVID-19. The sequencing input was peripheral blood. The CDR3 DNA sequence: TGTGCCAGCAGCCAGCGGGGGTTCGGCTCCCTGGGGGAGACCCAGTACTTC. Translating gives CASSQRGFGSLGETQYF.